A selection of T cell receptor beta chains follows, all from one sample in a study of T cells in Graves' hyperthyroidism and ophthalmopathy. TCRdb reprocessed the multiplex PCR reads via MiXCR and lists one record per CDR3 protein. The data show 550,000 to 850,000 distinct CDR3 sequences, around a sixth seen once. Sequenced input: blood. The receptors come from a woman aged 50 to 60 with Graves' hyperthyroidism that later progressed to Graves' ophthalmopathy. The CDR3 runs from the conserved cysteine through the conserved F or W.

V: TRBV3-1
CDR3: CASSPSPKDYKDYNEQFF

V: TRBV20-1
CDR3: CSARAFSGIYTGELFF

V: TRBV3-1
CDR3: CASSQDGGVITYEQYF

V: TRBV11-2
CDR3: CASTFRTSGLYNEQFF

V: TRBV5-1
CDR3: CASSSDPGGSSYEQYF

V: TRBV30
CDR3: CAWARGAADTEAFF

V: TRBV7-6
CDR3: CASGFTTGEGDTEAFF

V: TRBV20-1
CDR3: CSGIPSSYNEQFF

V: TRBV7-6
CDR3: CTSSPRQGGGYTF

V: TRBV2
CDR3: CASSETGISGNTIYF

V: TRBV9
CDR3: CASSLGQQATGELFF

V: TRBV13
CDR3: CASARPNGDPRDEQYF

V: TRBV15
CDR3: CASRGPGVNYGYTF

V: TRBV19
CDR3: CASRTRDNSYEQYF

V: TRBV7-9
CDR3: CASSPERPPTDTQYF

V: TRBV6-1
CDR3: CASSQGTWVQYF

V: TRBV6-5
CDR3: CASSYSGPNTGELFF

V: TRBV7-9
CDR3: CASSPTDKSYEQYF

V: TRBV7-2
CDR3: CASSLYGTDSTDTQYF

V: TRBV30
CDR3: CAGGMTIYGYTF

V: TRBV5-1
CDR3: CASSPAGPGGDEQYF

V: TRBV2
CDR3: CASRPAGDTQYF

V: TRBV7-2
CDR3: CASRVQRNTEAFF

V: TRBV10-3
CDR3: CAISESKVGQVNSPLHF

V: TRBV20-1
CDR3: CSARDLSGGPRSYNEQFF

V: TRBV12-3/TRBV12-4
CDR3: CASTPGLAYEQYF

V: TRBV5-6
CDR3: CASTNIRGDYGYTF

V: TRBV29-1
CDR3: CSVEEGRGGTEAFF

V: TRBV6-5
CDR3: CASSYSGWGPAIWKHTQYF

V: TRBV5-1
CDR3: CASSPDGRSDTF

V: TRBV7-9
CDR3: CASSLAQGGVYEQYF

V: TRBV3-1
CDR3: CASTGRTRPSPLHF

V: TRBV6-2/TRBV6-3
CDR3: CASSWDHRNYGYTF

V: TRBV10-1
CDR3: CASSESGGIQYF

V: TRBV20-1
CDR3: CSPNAGGRGQFF

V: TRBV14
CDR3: CASSPTSGNYGDEQFF

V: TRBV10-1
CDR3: CASSWIGNEQFF

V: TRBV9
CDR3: CASSAREVPGNTIYF

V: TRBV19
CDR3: CASSVEGTETQYF

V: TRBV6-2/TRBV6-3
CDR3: CASSYTGQGASNQPQHF

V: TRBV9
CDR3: CASSVVGTGVETQYF

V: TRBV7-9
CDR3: CASSSPGKGDYNEQFF

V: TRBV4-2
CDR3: CASSQASRGTPYEQYF

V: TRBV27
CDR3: CASSLDRGLSQPQHF

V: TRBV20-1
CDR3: CSAPARGGLRDTQYF

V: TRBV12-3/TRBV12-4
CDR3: CASSRGDLIYNEQFF

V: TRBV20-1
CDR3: CSARDQGATSYEQYF

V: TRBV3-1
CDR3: CASSQASGASDTQYF

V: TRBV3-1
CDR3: CASSRTGQPQHF

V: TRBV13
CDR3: CASSGMMRTDTQYF

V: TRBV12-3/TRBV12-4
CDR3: CASSLLRGLRNQPQHF

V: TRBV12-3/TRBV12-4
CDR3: CASSFSVGEETQYF